This is a list of T cell receptor beta chains from one sample in a study of beta chain features in type 1 diabetes. Produced via immunoSEQ multiplex PCR; TCRdb's table is partial and in-frame only. The sample lists 200,000 to 300,000 clones; over 12% were seen once. Sequencing was carried out using naive CD4+ T cells from blood. The receptor source for this set is a woman aged 40 to 50 in good health. Both conserved end residues are part of each CDR3. D genes are given only for firm matches. Clone size is not always given. Where it is, it says once, few, many or a class for expanded clones.

D gene	V gene	clone size	J gene	CDR3 DNA	CDR3 protein
NA	TRBV6-6	NA	TRBJ1-5	TGTGCCAGCAGTTACTCGGCAGGGAGGGGCAATCAGCCCCAGCATTTT	CASSYSAGRGNQPQHF
TRBD2	TRBV6-5	NA	TRBJ2-3	TGTGCCAGCAGTTACAGCTGGACTAGCATAAATACGCAGTATTTT	CASSYSWTSINTQYF
NA	TRBV5-4	few	TRBJ1-6	TGTGCCAGCAGCTTTGCGGGGGTCTATAATTCACCCCTCCACTTT	CASSFAGVYNSPLHF
NA	TRBV7-8	few	TRBJ1-4	TGTGCCAGCAGCCTACAGTCGGTAACAACTAATGAAAAACTGTTTTTT	CASSLQSVTTNEKLFF
NA	TRBV18	NA	TRBJ1-1	TGTGCCAGCTCACCACGTGGGGAGATTGGCACTGAAGCTTTCTTT	CASSPRGEIGTEAFF
NA	TRBV9	NA	TRBJ1-5	TGTGCCAGCAGCGTGACAGGAAGTGATCAGCCCCAGCATTTT	CASSVTGSDQPQHF
NA	TRBV9	NA	TRBJ1-1	TGTGCCAGCAGCGTCTTGACAGCGAACACTGAAGCTTTCTTT	CASSVLTANTEAFF
NA	TRBV5-1	few	TRBJ1-5	TGCGCCAGCAGCTTGGGTGGGGCCAGTAGCAATCAGCCCCAGCATTTT	CASSLGGASSNQPQHF
TRBD1	TRBV4-1	many	TRBJ2-5	TGCGCCAGCAGCCAAGATTGGGCCGGGACAGGGGGCTTGACCCAGTACTTC	CASSQDWAGTGGLTQYF
TRBD1	TRBV19	few	TRBJ2-6	TGTGCCAGTAGCACGGACAGGGGACTTGGCTCTGGGGCCAACGTCCTGACTTTC	CASSTDRGLGSGANVLTF
NA	TRBV28	few	TRBJ2-3	TGTGCCAGCAGATCGGACAGACAAACAAGAACAGATACGCAGTATTTT	CASRSDRQTRTDTQYF
TRBD1	TRBV2	NA	TRBJ2-3	TGTGCCAGCAGGGGACAGGGAAACACAGATACGCAGTATTTT	CASRGQGNTDTQYF
NA	TRBV5-4	NA	TRBJ2-2	TGTGCCAGCAGCTTGGGATTCAGGGCGAACACCGGGGAGCTGTTTTTT	CASSLGFRANTGELFF
TRBD2	TRBV9	few	TRBJ2-6	TGTGCCAGCAGCCTTGGACTAGCGGGGGCCGGGGCCAACGTCCTGACTTTC	CASSLGLAGAGANVLTF
NA	TRBV5-1	few	TRBJ2-3	TGCGCCAGCAGCTTAGCCGATACGCAGTATTTT	CASSLADTQYF
NA	TRBV5-1	few	TRBJ2-3	TGCGCCAGCAGCTTGGAGGGGGGGCCAGTCGTAGATACGCAGTATTTT	CASSLEGGPVVDTQYF
TRBD1	TRBV6-5	NA	TRBJ1-5	TGTGCCAGCAGTTATTCAGGGGGAGGCAATCAGCCCCAGCATTTT	CASSYSGGGNQPQHF
TRBD2	TRBV15	NA	TRBJ2-5	TGTGCCACCAGCAGAGATCTTCTAGCGGGGGGCCTAGAGACCCAGTACTTC	CATSRDLLAGGLETQYF
NA	TRBV9	NA	TRBJ2-3	TGTGCCAGCAGCCCTACGACAGGCCCAGATACGCAGTATTTT	CASSPTTGPDTQYF
TRBD1	TRBV29-1	NA	TRBJ2-7	TGCAGCGTCAGACAGGGGGCCTACGAGCAGTACTTC	CSVRQGAYEQYF
TRBD2	TRBV6-5	few	TRBJ2-2	TGTGCCAGCAGGCCTCTGGGGGAGGGCACCGGGGAGCTGTTTTTT	CASRPLGEGTGELFF
NA	TRBV18	NA	TRBJ1-5	TGTGCCAGCTCACCAGCGGGCCGAGATCAGCCCCAGCATTTT	CASSPAGRDQPQHF
NA	TRBV9	few	TRBJ1-2	TGTGCCAGCAGCTTAGGACAGCAGAACTATGGCTACACCTTC	CASSLGQQNYGYTF
TRBD2	TRBV5-1	NA	TRBJ2-3	TGCGCCAGCAGCTCCGGACTAGCGGGGGCCACAGATACGCAGTATTTT	CASSSGLAGATDTQYF
NA	TRBV2	few	TRBJ2-4	TGTGCCAGCAGCGAGGGGGACGGGGCGGGTGCCAAAAACATTCAGTACTTC	CASSEGDGAGAKNIQYF
TRBD1	TRBV6-4	NA	TRBJ2-3	TGTGCCAGCAGTGTCTGGACAGGGTCCACAGATACGCAGTATTTT	CASSVWTGSTDTQYF
TRBD1	TRBV29-1	NA	TRBJ1-5	TGCAGCGTTTCTCCGGGACAGGGTCCCAATCAGCCCCAGCATTTT	CSVSPGQGPNQPQHF
NA	TRBV5-6	few	TRBJ1-5	TGTGCCAGCAGCTTGGGGGGCGGGGGGATAAATCAGCCCCAGCATTTT	CASSLGGGGINQPQHF
TRBD2	TRBV2	few	TRBJ2-7	TGTGCCAGCCTTGAGAGACTAGCGGGATACGAGCAGTACTTC	CASLERLAGYEQYF
NA	TRBV1	NA	TRBJ1-1	TGCACCAGCAGCCAAGTCTCGGAAGCTTTCTTT	CTSSQVSEAFF
NA	TRBV6-5	NA	TRBJ2-7	TGTGCCAGCAGTTCCGGACAGAGCCCCTACGAGCAGTACTTC	CASSSGQSPYEQYF
NA	TRBV5-4	few	TRBJ1-2	TGTGCCAGCAGCTTCTCGGTCCTCTATGGCTACACCTTC	CASSFSVLYGYTF